A selection of T cell receptor beta chains follows, all from one sample in a study of cytomegalovirus exposure and HLA in healthy donors. Data came from immunoSEQ multiplex PCR; TCRdb stores just in-frame clones and leaves some out. This sample has 150,000 to 200,000 clones, with approximately 84% found just once. The material sequenced was PBMCs. These TCRs come from a boy aged 2 to 9 in good health and CMV-seronegative. Each CDR3 is given with its conserved first and last residue. A D gene is named only where the DNA matches it firmly. Size values are once, few and many counts, or a class for expanded clones, and some rows have none.

TRBD2,TRBV27,once,TRBJ2-7,14,TGTGCCAGCAGTTTAGCGGGAGGGCAATACGAGCAGTACTTC,CASSLAGGQYEQYF
.,TRBV19,.,TRBJ1-4,14,TGTGCCAGTAGTATAGGCCGGGCTAATGAAAAACTGTTTTTT,CASSIGRANEKLFF
.,TRBV28,.,TRBJ1-1,18,TGTGCCAGCAGTTTAGGAGGGGTAGGCACCCCGGCGAGAACTGAAGCTTTCTTT,CASSLGGVGTPARTEAFF
TRBD2,TRBV25-1,.,TRBJ2-7,15,TGTGCCAGCAGCCCGGGAGGAGTCAGCTCCTACGAGCAGTACTTC,CASSPGGVSSYEQYF
TRBD2,TRBV7-9,once,TRBJ2-7,17,TGTGCCAGCAGCCCGTCGAAGAGGACTAGCGGGTCCTACGAGCAGTACTTC,CASSPSKRTSGSYEQYF
.,TRBV19,.,TRBJ1-2,13,TGTGCCAGTAGTGTGGTAGATAACTATGGCTACACCTTC,CASSVVDNYGYTF
.,TRBV5-5,.,TRBJ2-1,15,TGTGCCAGCAGCCTAAGTCTAGACAGGAGATTCGAGCAGTTCTTC,CASSLSLDRRFEQFF
.,TRBV28,.,TRBJ1-5,14,TGTGCCAGCAGTTTCGGGGGGCGAGCCCAGCCCCAGCATTTT,CASSFGGRAQPQHF
TRBD2,TRBV7-3,.,TRBJ2-7,20,TGTGCCAGCAGCTTAAAAGCGATGAGACTAGCGGGAGGGCCTTCTCGCGAGCAGTACTTC,CASSLKAMRLAGGPSREQYF
.,TRBV28,.,TRBJ2-7,15,TGTGCCAGCAGTTTTGAGCGAATTGGCTCCTACGAGCAGTACTTC,CASSFERIGSYEQYF
TRBD2,TRBV4-1,.,TRBJ2-7,18,TGCGCCAGCAGCCAAGATACTAGCGGGAGGATGAATTCCTACGAGCAGTACTTC,CASSQDTSGRMNSYEQYF
.,TRBV27,.,TRBJ2-3,15,TGTGCCAGCAGTTCCTTCCGGGGGAACACAGATACGCAGTATTTT,CASSSFRGNTDTQYF
TRBD1,TRBV6-5,.,TRBJ2-7,14,TGTGCCAGCAGTCTCGACAGGGACTCCTACGAGCAGTACTTC,CASSLDRDSYEQYF